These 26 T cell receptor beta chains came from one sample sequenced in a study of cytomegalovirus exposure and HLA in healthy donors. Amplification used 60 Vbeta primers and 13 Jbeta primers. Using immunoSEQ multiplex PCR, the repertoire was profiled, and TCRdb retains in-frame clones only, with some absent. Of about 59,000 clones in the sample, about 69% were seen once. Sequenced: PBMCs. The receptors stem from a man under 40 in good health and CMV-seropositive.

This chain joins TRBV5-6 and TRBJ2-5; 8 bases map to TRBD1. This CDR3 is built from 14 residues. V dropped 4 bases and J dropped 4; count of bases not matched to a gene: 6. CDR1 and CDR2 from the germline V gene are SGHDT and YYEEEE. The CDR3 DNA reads TGTGCCAGCAGCCCTGGGACAGGCGGAGAGACCCAGTACTTC. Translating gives CASSPGTGGETQYF.

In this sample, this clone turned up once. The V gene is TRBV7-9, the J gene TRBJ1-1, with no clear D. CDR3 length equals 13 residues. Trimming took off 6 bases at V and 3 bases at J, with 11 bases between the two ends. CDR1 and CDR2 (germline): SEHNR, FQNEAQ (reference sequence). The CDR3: CASRLKADTEAFF. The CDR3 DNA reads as TGTGCCAGCAGGTTAAAGGCGGACACTGAAGCTTTCTTT.

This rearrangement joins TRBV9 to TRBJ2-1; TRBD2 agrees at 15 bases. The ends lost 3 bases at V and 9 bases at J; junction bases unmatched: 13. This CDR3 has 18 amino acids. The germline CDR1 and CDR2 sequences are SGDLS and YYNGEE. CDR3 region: CASSERTSGGAFITEQFF. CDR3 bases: TGTGCCAGCAGCGAGCGGACTAGCGGGGGGGCCTTCATTACTGAGCAGTTCTTC.

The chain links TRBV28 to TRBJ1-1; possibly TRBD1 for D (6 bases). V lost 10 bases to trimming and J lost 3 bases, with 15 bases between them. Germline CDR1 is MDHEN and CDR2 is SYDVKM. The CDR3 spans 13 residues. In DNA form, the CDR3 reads TGTGCCACCAGACGGACAGCCGACACTGAAGCTTTCTTT. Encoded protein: CATRRTADTEAFF.

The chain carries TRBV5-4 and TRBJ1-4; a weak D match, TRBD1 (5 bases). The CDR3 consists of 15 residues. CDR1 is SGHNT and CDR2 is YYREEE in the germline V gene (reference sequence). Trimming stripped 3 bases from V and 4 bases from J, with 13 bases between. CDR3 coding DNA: TGTGCCAGCAGCTCTCTGTCGGGGGGTAATGAAAAACTGTTTTTT. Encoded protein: CASSSLSGGNEKLFF.

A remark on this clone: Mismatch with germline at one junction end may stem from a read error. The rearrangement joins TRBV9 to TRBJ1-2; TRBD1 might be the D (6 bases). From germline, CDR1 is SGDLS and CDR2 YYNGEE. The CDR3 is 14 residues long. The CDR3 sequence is CAGSVEQGGGGYTF. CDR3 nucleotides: TGTGCCGGCAGCGTAGAACAGGGCGGAGGTGGCTACACCTTC.

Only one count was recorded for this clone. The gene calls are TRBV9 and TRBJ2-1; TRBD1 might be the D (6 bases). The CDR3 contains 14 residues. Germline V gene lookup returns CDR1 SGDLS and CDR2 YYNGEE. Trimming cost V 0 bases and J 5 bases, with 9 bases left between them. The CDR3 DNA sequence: TGTGCCAGCAGCGTAGGGGGGCCTAACAATGAGCAGTTCTTC. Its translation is CASSVGGPNNEQFF.

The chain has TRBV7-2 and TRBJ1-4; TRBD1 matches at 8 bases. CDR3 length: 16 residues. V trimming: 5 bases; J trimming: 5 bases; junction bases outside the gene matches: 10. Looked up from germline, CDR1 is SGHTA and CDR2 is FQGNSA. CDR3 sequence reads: CASSPAPNRGNEKLFF. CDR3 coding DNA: TGTGCCAGCAGCCCCGCCCCCAACAGGGGGAATGAAAAACTGTTTTTT.

In nucleotides, the CDR3 is TGTGCCAGCAGCAAATCGACAGGGGGGAATGGCTACACCTTC. Translated: CASSKSTGGNGYTF. This chain links TRBV7-3 with TRBJ1-2; 9 bases are a match to TRBD1. V was clipped by 5 bases and J by 6 bases; unmatched bases: 7. The CDR3 has 14 residues. Germline CDR1 reads SGHTA; CDR2 reads FQGTGA. Full variable domain (outside the CDR3, taken from reference TRBV7-3 and TRBJ1-2): GAGVSQTPSNKVTEKGKYVELRCDPISGHTALYWYRQSLGQGPEFLIYFQGTGAADDSGLPNDRFFAVRPEGSVSTLKIQRTERGDSAVYLCASSKSTGGNGYTFGSGTRLTVV.

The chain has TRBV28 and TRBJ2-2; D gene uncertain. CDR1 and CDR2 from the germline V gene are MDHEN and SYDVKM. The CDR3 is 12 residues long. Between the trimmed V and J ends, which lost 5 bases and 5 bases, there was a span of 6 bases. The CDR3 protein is CASSPDTGELFF. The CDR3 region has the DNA TGTGCCAGCAGTCCAGATACCGGGGAGCTGTTTTTT.

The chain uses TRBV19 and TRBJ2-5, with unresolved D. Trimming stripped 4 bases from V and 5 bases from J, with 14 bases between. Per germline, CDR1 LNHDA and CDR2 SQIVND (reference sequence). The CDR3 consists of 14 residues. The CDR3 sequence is CASSTTSGGETQYF. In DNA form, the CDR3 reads TGTGCCAGTAGTACAACTTCGGGTGGGGAGACCCAGTACTTC.

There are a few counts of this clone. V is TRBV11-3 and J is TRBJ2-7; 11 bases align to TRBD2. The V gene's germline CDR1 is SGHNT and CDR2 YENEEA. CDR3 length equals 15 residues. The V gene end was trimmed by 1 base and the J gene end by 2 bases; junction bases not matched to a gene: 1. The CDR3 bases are TGTGCCAGCAGCTTAGGACTAGCGGGGACCTACGAGCAGTACTTC. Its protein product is CASSLGLAGTYEQYF.

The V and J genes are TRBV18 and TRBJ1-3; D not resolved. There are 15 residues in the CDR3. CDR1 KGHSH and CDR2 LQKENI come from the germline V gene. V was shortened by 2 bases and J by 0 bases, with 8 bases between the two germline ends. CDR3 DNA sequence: TGTGCCAGCTCACCAGGGCTGATCTCTGGAAACACCATATATTTT. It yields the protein CASSPGLISGNTIYF. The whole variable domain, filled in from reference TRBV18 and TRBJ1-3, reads NAGVMQNPRHLVRRRGQEARLRCSPMKGHSHVYWYRQLPEEGLKFMVYLQKENIIDESGMPKERFSAEFPKEGPSILRIQQVVRGDSAAYFCASSPGLISGNTIYFGEGSWLTVV.

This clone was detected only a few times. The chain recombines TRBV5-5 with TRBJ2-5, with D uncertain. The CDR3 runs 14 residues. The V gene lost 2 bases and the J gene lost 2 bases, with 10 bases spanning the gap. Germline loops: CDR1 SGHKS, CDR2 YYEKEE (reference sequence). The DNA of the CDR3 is TGTGCCAGCAGCTTAGCCTCAGGACAAGAGACCCAGTACTTC. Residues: CASSLASGQETQYF.

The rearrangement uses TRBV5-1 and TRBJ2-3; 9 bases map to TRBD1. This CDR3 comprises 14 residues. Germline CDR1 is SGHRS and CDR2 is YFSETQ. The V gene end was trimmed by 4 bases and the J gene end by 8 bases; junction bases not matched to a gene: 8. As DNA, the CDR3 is TGCGCCAGCAGCGGGGACAGGGTTCGAGGTACGCAGTATTTT. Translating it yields CASSGDRVRGTQYF.

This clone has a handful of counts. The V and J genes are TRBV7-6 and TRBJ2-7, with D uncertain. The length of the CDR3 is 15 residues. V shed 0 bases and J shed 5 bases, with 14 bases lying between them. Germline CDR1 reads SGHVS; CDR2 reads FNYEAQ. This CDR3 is CASSLAEWLSDEQYF. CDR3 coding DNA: TGTGCCAGCAGCTTAGCGGAGTGGCTAAGCGACGAGCAGTACTTC.

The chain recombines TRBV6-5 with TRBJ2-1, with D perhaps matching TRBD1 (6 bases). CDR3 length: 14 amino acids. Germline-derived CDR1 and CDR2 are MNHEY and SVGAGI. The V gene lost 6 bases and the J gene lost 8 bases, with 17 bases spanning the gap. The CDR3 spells CASSRGGGQYEQFF. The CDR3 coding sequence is TGTGCCAGCAGCCGAGGGGGTGGCCAATATGAGCAGTTCTTC.

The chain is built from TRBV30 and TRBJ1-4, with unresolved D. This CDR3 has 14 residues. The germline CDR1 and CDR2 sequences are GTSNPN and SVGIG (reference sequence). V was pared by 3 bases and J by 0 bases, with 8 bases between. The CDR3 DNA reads TGTGCCTGGAGGACGGGTGCAACTAATGAAAAACTGTTTTTT. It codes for CAWRTGATNEKLFF.

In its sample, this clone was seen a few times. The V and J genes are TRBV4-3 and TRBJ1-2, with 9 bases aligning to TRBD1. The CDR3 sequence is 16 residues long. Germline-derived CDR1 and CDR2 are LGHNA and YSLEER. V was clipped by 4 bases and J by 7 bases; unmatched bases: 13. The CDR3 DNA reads TGCGCCAGCAGCCTCGGGACAGGGAGGGTGGGGGGTGGCTACACCTTC. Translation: CASSLGTGRVGGGYTF.

The CDR3 DNA follows: TGCGCCAGCAGTGAAGGGACATCCTCCTACGAGCAGTACTTC. Amino acid sequence: CASSEGTSSYEQYF. The rearrangement uses TRBV10-1 and TRBJ2-5; D possibly corresponds to TRBD1 (6 bases). The better agreement between TRBJ2-7 and the DNA end casts doubt on the J call. Germline CDR1 WNHNN, CDR2 SYGVQD (reference sequence). CDR3 length: 14 amino acids.

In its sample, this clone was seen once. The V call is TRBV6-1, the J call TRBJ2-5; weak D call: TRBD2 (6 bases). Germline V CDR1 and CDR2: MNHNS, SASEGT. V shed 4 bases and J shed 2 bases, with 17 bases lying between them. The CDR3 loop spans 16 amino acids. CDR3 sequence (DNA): TGTGCCAGCAGTGTCCCACCGGGACTTTATCAAGAGACCCAGTACTTC. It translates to CASSVPPGLYQETQYF.

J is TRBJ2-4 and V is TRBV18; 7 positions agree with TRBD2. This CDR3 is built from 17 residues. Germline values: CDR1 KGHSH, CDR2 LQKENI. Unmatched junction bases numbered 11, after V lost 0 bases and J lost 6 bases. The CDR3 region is CASSPPSTDQRGNIQYF. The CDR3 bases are TGTGCCAGCTCACCACCGTCGACAGACCAGCGGGGAAACATTCAGTACTTC.

The CDR3 protein is CASSPGTGAYEQYF. DNA for the CDR3: TGCGCCAGCAGCCCGGGGACAGGAGCCTACGAGCAGTACTTC. This chain connects TRBV4-3 to TRBJ2-7, with TRBD1 matching over 8 bases. The V and J ends lost 4 bases and 2 bases, in that order; junction bases with no gene match: 4. Germline V gene lookup returns CDR1 LGHNA and CDR2 YSLEER. This CDR3 region has 14 residues.

The CDR3, as DNA: TGTGCCAGCAGCAGCAAGCGGGGGGGCCTGTTCACAGATACGCAGTATTTT. Translating it yields CASSSKRGGLFTDTQYF. J is TRBJ2-3 and V is TRBV7-2, with 10 bases lining up with TRBD2. CDR3 length: 17 residues. With V trimmed by 5 bases and J by 2 bases, 10 bases remained unmatched. Germline V CDR1 and CDR2: SGHTA, FQGNSA.

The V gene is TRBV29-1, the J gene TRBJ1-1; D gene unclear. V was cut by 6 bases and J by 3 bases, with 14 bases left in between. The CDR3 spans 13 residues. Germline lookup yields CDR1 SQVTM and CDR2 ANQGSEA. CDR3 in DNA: TGCAGCGTGGCACCTCGACGGGACACTGAAGCTTTCTTT. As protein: CSVAPRRDTEAFF.

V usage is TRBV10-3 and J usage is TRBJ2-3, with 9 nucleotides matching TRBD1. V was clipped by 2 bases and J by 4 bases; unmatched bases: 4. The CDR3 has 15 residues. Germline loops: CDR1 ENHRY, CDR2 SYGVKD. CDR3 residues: CAISERGQGADTQYF. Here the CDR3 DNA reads TGTGCCATCAGTGAGAGGGGACAGGGTGCAGATACGCAGTATTTT.